These 9 T cell receptor beta chains share one sample of origin, sequenced in a study of OX40 agonist ivuxolimab in advanced cancers. Here immunoSEQ multiplex PCR was the method, and the copy in TCRdb shows in-frame clones only, minus some. In the table there are tens of thousands of clones, roughly 88% of which are singletons. The input for sequencing was CD4+ or CD8+ T cells sorted from blood, taken in a trial of the OX40 agonist ivuxolimab. The receptor set was obtained from an adult with an advanced solid tumor such as melanoma, head and neck, liver or kidney cancer.

The V and J genes are TRBV27 and TRBJ2-7, with 8 nucleotides matching TRBD1. Germline V gene lookup returns CDR1 MNHEY and CDR2 SMNVEV (reference sequence). With V trimmed by 8 bases and J by 3 bases, 15 bases remained unmatched. This CDR3 has 16 amino acids. The CDR3 coding sequence is TGTGCCAGCGGACAGGGCCCCTTACCTTTGTGCTACGAGCAGTACTTC. Protein: CASGQGPLPLCYEQYF.

The CDR3 sequence: CASSRKGLAGNSLSTDTQYF. In DNA, the CDR3 is TGTGCCAGCAGCCGCAAAGGACTAGCGGGAAATAGTCTTAGCACAGATACGCAGTATTTT. This chain joins TRBV14 and TRBJ2-3, with TRBD2 matching 12 bases. Germline V gene lookup returns CDR1 SGHDN and CDR2 FVKESK. This CDR3 has 20 amino acids. V lost 4 bases and J lost 0; bases outside the gene matches: 14.

This clone was recorded only once. The V gene is TRBV28, the J gene TRBJ2-1, with D perhaps TRBD1 or TRBD2 (5 bases each). Trimming left V 10 bases short and J 6 bases short, with 13 bases between. From germline, CDR1 is MDHEN and CDR2 SYDVKM. The CDR3 is 12 residues long. The CDR3 DNA reads TGTGCCACCAGAGGGGCCCCCAATGAGCAGTTCTTC. Amino acids: CATRGAPNEQFF.

The chain couples TRBV19 to TRBJ1-4; D uncertain. Trimming left V 5 bases short and J 0 bases short, with 10 bases between. The CDR3 is 15 residues long. Germline assignment: CDR1 LNHDA and CDR2 SQIVND (reference sequence). In DNA, the CDR3 is TGTGCCAGTAGTGACTCGGTTGCAACTAATGAAAAACTGTTTTTT. Translation gives CASSDSVATNEKLFF. The whole variable domain, remainder taken from reference TRBV19 and TRBJ1-4, is DGGITQSPKYLFRKEGQNVTLSCEQNLNHDAMYWYRQDPGQGLRLIYYSQIVNDFQKGDIAEGYSVSREKKESFPLTVTSAQKNPTAFYLCASSDSVATNEKLFFGSGTQLSVL.

The gene calls are TRBV27 and TRBJ2-1; the D gene is possibly TRBD1 (5 bases). V was cut by 5 bases and J by 5 bases, with 13 bases left in between. Germline CDR1 and CDR2: MNHEY and SMNVEV (reference sequence). The CDR3 consists of 14 residues. In DNA form, the CDR3 reads TGTGCCAGCAGTCGGTTCAGGGCTGACAATGAGCAGTTCTTC. Translating it yields CASSRFRADNEQFF.

The V call is TRBV29-1, the J call TRBJ2-1; possibly TRBD1 or TRBD2 for D (6 bases each). Germline-derived CDR1 and CDR2 are SQVTM and ANQGSEA. The CDR3 loop spans 15 amino acids. V lost 6 bases and J lost 1, with 16 bases in between. CDR3 amino acids: CSVGRQGWSYNEQFF. The DNA for the CDR3 is TGCAGCGTGGGGAGGCAGGGGTGGTCCTACAATGAGCAGTTCTTC.

The CDR3 region is CASSQDQREYTGELFF. The CDR3 DNA reads TGTGCCAGCAGCCAAGATCAGCGGGAGTATACCGGGGAGCTGTTTTTT. This chain joins TRBV4-2 and TRBJ2-2; 8 positions agree with TRBD2. Germline-derived CDR1 and CDR2 are LGHNA and YNFKEQ. J was trimmed by 5 bases and V by 0 bases; bases with no gene match: 5. The CDR3 spans 16 residues.

In this sample, this clone turned up a few times. The chain links TRBV4-1 to TRBJ2-7; D remains unclear. Deletions cut 1 base from V and 3 bases from J, with 22 bases between. The CDR3 runs to 18 residues. Germline values: CDR1 MGHRA, CDR2 YSYEKL. CDR3 amino acids: CASSQVALAERRYYEQYF. DNA of the CDR3: TGCGCCAGCAGCCAAGTAGCTCTCGCGGAAAGAAGATACTACGAGCAGTACTTC.

V is TRBV7-2 and J is TRBJ2-7; D possibly corresponds to TRBD1 (5 bases). Per germline, CDR1 SGHTA and CDR2 FQGNSA. The CDR3 has 15 amino acids. Trimming removed 5 bases from V and 2 bases from J, with 16 bases in between. The CDR3 region has the DNA TGTGCCAGCAGCCTCAGGGTGGGTATGGCCTACGAGCAGTACTTC. This encodes CASSLRVGMAYEQYF.